This T cell receptor (beta chain) was obtained from a study of CD8 T cells in Susac syndrome. Overall study findings and caveats: That the number of individuals in its TCR sequencing and HLA analysis was relatively small was acknowledged by the study.

Peripheral blood CD8+ and CD4+ T cells were profiled by TCR beta sequencing. With random hexamers, reverse transcription was performed on about 0.5 to 1 ug of RNA. An immunoSEQ multiplex PCR amplified TCR beta CDR3 over 54 Vbeta and 13 Jbeta. TCRdb processed the immunoSEQ multiplex PCR reads anew with MiXCR; each CDR3 protein has one entry. Here the sample spans about 120,000 distinct CDR3 sequences, around 94% being singletons. As for this clonotype: Its antigen is not identified.

The sequenced sample was CD4+ T cells from PBMCs. The sequence was obtained from a human donor with multiple sclerosis.

The CDR3 here is CASSERDSNSPLHF. DNA of the CDR3: TGTGCCAGCAGTGAAAGGGACAGCAATTCACCCCTCCACTTT. The chain employs TRBV2 and TRBJ1-6; 7 bases line up with TRBD1. The CDR3 has 14 residues. V was clipped by 2 bases and J by 7 bases; unmatched bases: 2. CDR1 SNHLY and CDR2 FYNNEI come from the germline V gene.